The clone carrying this T cell receptor (beta chain) has at least ten counts. Its antigen is not known. The TCR beta library used iRepertoire HTBI primers with Arm-PCR amplification of CDR3. A single record per CDR3 protein comes from TCRdb applying MiXCR to the multiplex PCR reads. The repertoire holds about 620,000 distinct CDR3 sequences, with approximately 15% as singletons. The data are from a study of regulatory T cells in long-lasting Graves disease. Whole-study context: New Graves' disease cases had less than 3 months of antithyroid drugs.

Study conclusions and caveats: Among samples with persistent disease, TRBV28, TRBJ1-2 and TRBJ2-5 were favored.

Time point denoted: newly diagnosed GD, antithyroid drugs for less than 3 months. Extracted RNA from PBMCs served as the source of the TCR library. The V and J ends lost 0 bases and 7 bases respectively, with 14 bases between them. The CDR3 is made up of 15 amino acids. Germline V gives CDR1 SGHKS, CDR2 YYEKEE (reference sequence). This sample also belongs to another study, concerning T cells in Graves' hyperthyroidism and ophthalmopathy. That work states: A lack of ophthalmopathy progression within 18 months defined stable Graves' hyperthyroidism.

This clonotype was sampled from a woman in her twenties or thirties with Graves disease. V gene TRBV5-5 combines with J gene TRBJ1-5, with TRBD1 as a possible D gene (5 bases). The sample was peripheral blood mononuclear cells (PBMCs), taken at new diagnosis, from a patient treated with antithyroid drugs. CDR3 sequence reads: CASSLETGLTQPQHF. CDR3 nucleotide sequence: TGTGCCAGCAGCTTGGAAACAGGATTGACCCAGCCCCAGCATTTT.